The 16 T cell receptor beta chains below come from one sample, sequenced in a study of T cell repertoires in cytomegalovirus infection. Their target antigens are unknown. TCRdb reprocessed the reads via MiXCR and lists one record per CDR3 protein. Of around 900,000 distinct CDR3 sequences listed, 30% to 40% were seen once; the top ten hold over 13%. Here the sequenced sample was cultured CD8+ T cells from PBMCs, taken from culture after CMV antigen stimulation. Source of these receptors: a human donor in good health (CMV status not recorded). Some clones in this sample may be carry-over from other donors' samples.

The chain combines TRBV7-9 with TRBJ1-2, with no clear D. Between the trimmed V and J ends, which lost 0 bases and 4 bases, there was a span of 6 bases. This CDR3 comprises 13 residues. Germline-derived CDR1 and CDR2 are SEHNR and FQNEAQ (reference sequence). As DNA, the CDR3 is TGTGCCAGCAGCTTAGCGGCGTTCTATGGCTACACCTTC. The encoded protein is CASSLAAFYGYTF. Drawing the rest from reference TRBV7-9 and TRBJ1-2, the complete variable domain is DTGVSQNPRHKITKRGQNVTFRCDPISEHNRLYWYRQTLGQGPEFLTYFQNEAQLEKSRLLSDRFSAERPKGSFSTLEIQRTEQGDSAMYLCASSLAAFYGYTFGSGTRLTVV.

This clonotype was detected many times. V and J are TRBV25-1 and TRBJ1-4, with no clear D. Trimming removed 3 bases from V and 4 bases from J, with 9 bases in between. The germline CDR1 and CDR2 sequences are MGHDK and SYGVNS. This CDR3 contains 14 residues. The CDR3 loop is CASSDTDDNEKLFF. CDR3 coding DNA: TGTGCCAGCAGTGACACAGATGATAATGAAAAACTGTTTTTT.

V usage is TRBV7-9 and J usage is TRBJ2-7; 8 bases are a match to TRBD1. CDR1 SEHNR and CDR2 FQNEAQ come from the germline V gene (reference sequence). The V gene end was trimmed by 4 bases and the J gene end by 2 bases; junction bases not matched to a gene: 7. The CDR3 extends over 15 amino acids. CDR3 coding DNA: TGTGCCAGCAGCTCCCGGGACAGGCAACCCTACGAGCAGTACTTC. Translated, it gives CASSSRDRQPYEQYF.

In this sample, this clonotype turned up many times. This chain uses TRBV25-1 with TRBJ2-1; 7 positions agree with TRBD1. The CDR3 spans 14 residues. Germline CDR1 MGHDK, CDR2 SYGVNS. J lost 9 bases, V lost 7 bases, and 12 bases had no gene match. This CDR3 reads CASTTGALGSEQFF. Written as DNA, the CDR3 is TGTGCCAGCACAACAGGGGCCCTAGGGAGTGAGCAGTTCTTC. The full variable domain, completed using reference TRBV25-1 and TRBJ2-1, is EADIYQTPRYLVIGTGKKITLECSQTMGHDKMYWYQQDPGMELHLIHYSYGVNSTEKGDLSSESTVSRIRTEHFPLTLESARPSHTSQYLCASTTGALGSEQFFGPGTRLTVL.

The chain is built from TRBV10-3 and TRBJ2-5, with D possibly TRBD1 on 6 matching bases. This CDR3 contains 13 residues. V was trimmed by 10 bases and J by 2 bases, leaving 14 bases between them. Germline V gene sequence: CDR1 ENHRY, CDR2 SYGVKD. DNA of the CDR3: TGTGCCACACAGGGCAGGCAACAAGAGACCCAGTACTTC. Protein sequence: CATQGRQQETQYF.

This chain links TRBV15 with TRBJ2-2, with D perhaps matching TRBD2 (5 bases). Germline-derived CDR1 and CDR2 are LNHNV and YYDKDF (reference sequence). The CDR3 is 17 amino acids. Trimming took 5 bases from V and 0 from J, leaving 16 bases between them. The CDR3 region has the DNA TGTGCCACCAGCGGCCGGGGTCAGACACCGAACACCGGGGAGCTGTTTTTT. Translated, it gives CATSGRGQTPNTGELFF.

The J gene is TRBJ2-5, the V gene TRBV7-9; possible D gene TRBD2, 6 bases. From germline, CDR1 is SEHNR and CDR2 FQNEAQ (reference sequence). The CDR3 sequence is 13 residues long. V gave up 6 bases and J gave up 1 base, with 9 bases separating them. This CDR3 is CASRPGLQETQYF. As DNA, the CDR3 is TGTGCCAGCAGGCCGGGACTCCAAGAGACCCAGTACTTC.

This clonotype was seen repeatedly, ten times or more. V usage is TRBV7-6 and J usage is TRBJ1-3; D gene uncertain. CDR1 and CDR2 (germline): SGHVS, FNYEAQ. V lost 5 bases and J lost 4, with 6 bases in between. CDR3 length equals 12 residues. CDR3 protein: CASSLEGNTIYF. The CDR3 nucleotides are TGTGCCAGCAGCCTAGAAGGAAACACCATATATTTT.

The V call is TRBV27, the J call TRBJ2-7, with D maybe TRBD2 (5 bases). V lost 5 bases, J lost 4 bases, and 12 bases lay in between. The CDR3 loop spans 13 amino acids. From germline, CDR1 is MNHEY and CDR2 SMNVEV (reference sequence). The CDR3 nucleotides read TGTGCCAGCAGTCCGAGAGGGCAGTACGAGCAGTACGTC. Its translation: CASSPRGQYEQYV.

The V call is TRBV7-6, the J call TRBJ2-5, with D hard to call. The CDR3 covers 15 residues. Trimming took 5 bases from V and 2 from J, leaving 15 bases between them. Germline CDR1 is SGHVS and CDR2 is FNYEAQ. The DNA for the CDR3 is TGTGCCAGCAGCCCCGAGGCGGAAATTCAAGAGACCCAGTACTTC. Its protein is CASSPEAEIQETQYF.

In its sample, this clonotype was seen a few times. The CDR3: CSAGTSGGISTDTQYF. For the CDR3, the DNA is TGCAGTGCCGGGACTAGCGGGGGGATTAGCACAGATACGCAGTATTTT. This chain joins TRBV20-1 and TRBJ2-3; 15 bases line up with TRBD2. Unmatched junction bases numbered 4, after V lost 6 bases and J lost 0 bases. The CDR3 is 16 residues long. Germline CDR1 reads DFQATT; CDR2 reads SNEGSKA (reference sequence).

The chain uses TRBV6-6 and TRBJ2-5, with a possible D match to TRBD1 (6 bases). Germline V CDR1 and CDR2: MNHNY, SVGAGI (reference sequence). The V gene lost 5 bases and the J gene lost 2 bases, with 18 bases spanning the gap. This CDR3 contains 16 residues. The CDR3 region has the DNA TGTGCCAGCAGTACAATCCTGGGACATAAACAAGAGACCCAGTACTTC. Protein product: CASSTILGHKQETQYF.

The chain is built from TRBV10-3 and TRBJ1-2; no clear D. CDR1 ENHRY and CDR2 SYGVKD come from the germline V gene. This CDR3 has 14 residues. Trimming shortened V by 6 bases and J by 4 bases, and 15 bases separated the two germline ends. The CDR3 loop is CAIRWASPLYGYTF. The CDR3 DNA reads TGTGCCATCAGGTGGGCCAGCCCTCTCTATGGCTACACCTTC.

The table lists this clonotype with many counts. The V gene is TRBV7-2, the J gene TRBJ2-7; 7 nucleotides agree with TRBD2. V lost 4 bases, J lost 3 bases, and 6 bases stayed unmatched. The CDR3 covers 14 residues. Germline V gene sequence: CDR1 SGHTA, CDR2 FQGNSA. The DNA for the CDR3 is TGTGCCAGCAGCTCTTTAGCGGGCGTCTACGAGCAGTACTTC. Its translation is CASSSLAGVYEQYF. Using reference TRBV7-2 and TRBJ2-7 for the parts outside the CDR3, the full variable domain is GAGVSQSPSNKVTEKGKDVELRCDPISGHTALYWYRQSLGQGLEFLIYFQGNSAPDKSGLPSDRFSAERTGGSVSTLTIQRTQQEDSAVYLCASSSLAGVYEQYFGPGTRLTVT.

The chain links TRBV7-8 to TRBJ1-2; 12 bases line up with TRBD1. The CDR3 has 18 amino acids. The V gene end was trimmed by 5 bases and the J gene end by 5 bases; junction bases not matched to a gene: 15. Per germline, CDR1 SGHVS and CDR2 FQNEAQ. The CDR3 loop reads CASSRGRDRGLGSYGYTF. CDR3 bases: TGTGCCAGCAGCCGAGGGCGGGACAGGGGGCTCGGAAGTTATGGCTACACCTTC.

Only a few counts were recorded for this clonotype. The V gene is TRBV28, the J gene TRBJ1-1; TRBD1 matches 7 bases. With V trimmed by 10 bases and J by 3 bases, 11 bases remained unmatched. This CDR3 contains 14 residues. Per germline, CDR1 MDHEN and CDR2 SYDVKM. In nucleotides, the CDR3 is TGTGCCATCCTTGGACAGGAATTATACACTGAAGCTTTCTTT. It encodes CAILGQELYTEAFF.